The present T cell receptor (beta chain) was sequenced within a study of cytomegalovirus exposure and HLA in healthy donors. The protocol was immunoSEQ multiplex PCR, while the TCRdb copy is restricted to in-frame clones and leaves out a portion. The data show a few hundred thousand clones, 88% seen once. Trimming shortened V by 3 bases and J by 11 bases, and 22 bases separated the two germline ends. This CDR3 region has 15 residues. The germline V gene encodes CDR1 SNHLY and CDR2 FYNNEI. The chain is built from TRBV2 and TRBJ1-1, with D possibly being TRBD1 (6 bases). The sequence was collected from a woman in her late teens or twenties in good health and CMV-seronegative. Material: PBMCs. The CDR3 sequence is CASSDHRVPDGSAFF. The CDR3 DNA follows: TGTGCCAGCAGTGACCACAGGGTCCCCGACGGTTCCGCTTTCTTT.